This TCR beta chain is from a study of T cells in Graves' hyperthyroidism and ophthalmopathy. This clonotype was detected many times. The antigen remains unidentified. Per the germline V gene, CDR1 is MDHEN and CDR2 is SYDVKM. V gave up 4 bases and J gave up 4 bases; unmatched junction bases: 9. The CDR3 loop spans 15 amino acids. The blood sample dates from first hyperthyroidism diagnosis, preceding any ophthalmopathy symptoms. From 8.5 to 10 ml of fresh peripheral blood, PBMCs were isolated. Researchers amplified the TCR beta CDR3 regions from RNA transcripts. During a first-round RT-PCR of the TCR CDR3, the HTBI primer set was used. TCRdb ran MiXCR on the multiplex PCR reads and lists one entry per CDR3 protein. The data hold 280,000 or so distinct CDR3 sequences, with less than 30% observed a single time. Study-wide results and caveats: Most clonotypes expanded in the thyroid (above 0.001) were also present in blood. Ophthalmopathy was told apart from stable hyperthyroidism by a 13 V-J model.

This sequence joins TRBV28 and TRBJ2-7; 8 bases map to TRBD1. Sequenced material: blood. This receptor was taken from a middle-aged man with Graves' hyperthyroidism that later progressed to Graves' ophthalmopathy. The CDR3 loop reads CASSSLPGQEYEQYF. The CDR3 nucleotides read TGTGCCAGCAGTTCGCTCCCGGGACAGGAGTACGAGCAGTACTTC.